Described below is a single TCR beta chain sequence and its context. This CDR3 region has 13 residues. Germline values: CDR1 SGHRS, CDR2 YFSETQ. V lost 7 bases and J lost 5, with 16 bases in between. Sequencing of TCR beta was performed on blood CD8+ T cells and on blood CD4+ T cells. The multiple sclerosis control group was made up of treatment-naive patients with stable or active relapsing-remitting disease. It was negative isolation that provided the CD8+ and CD4+ T cells, whereas TEMRA cells were enriched by FACS. The data derive from a study of CD8 T cells in Susac syndrome. After extraction with the RNeasy kit, about 0.45 to 1 ug of the RNA was reverse transcribed using random hexamers. The amplification used immunoSEQ multiplex PCR on TCR beta CDR3; it spanned 54 Vbeta and 13 Jbeta. TCRdb recomputed calls from the immunoSEQ multiplex PCR reads with MiXCR, one row per CDR3 protein. The repertoire consists of around 180,000 distinct CDR3 sequences, with 85% to 95% occurring once and the leading ten covering less than 0.2%.

The chain couples TRBV5-1 to TRBJ2-7; D is perhaps TRBD2 (5 bases). The sequence was collected from a human donor with multiple sclerosis. The specimen sequenced was CD8+ T cells from PBMCs. CDR3 nucleotide sequence: TGCGCCAGCGGACTGATCCGAATGGACGAGCAGTACTTC. This translates into CASGLIRMDEQYF.